The clone carrying this T cell receptor (beta chain) was counted at least ten times. Amplified TCR beta CDR3 regions derived from RNA transcripts. HTBI primers were employed in a first-round RT-PCR of the TCR CDR3. MiXCR, run by TCRdb on the multiplex PCR reads, gives a single entry per CDR3 protein. The sample records 500,000 to 600,000 distinct CDR3 sequences, about a sixth being singletons. The data are from a study of T cells in Graves' hyperthyroidism and ophthalmopathy. The CDR3 totals 15 residues. The germline V and J ends were trimmed by 3 bases and 4 bases, with 15 bases remaining between them. Germline loops: CDR1 KGHSH, CDR2 LQKENI.

The chain carries TRBV18 and TRBJ1-2; perhaps TRBD1 as D (6 bases). The sequencing sample was made of blood. This receptor was taken from a young woman with Graves' hyperthyroidism. The CDR3 DNA is TGTGCCAGCTCACCGGGGATACAGGGTACCTATGGCTACACCTTC. It translates to CASSPGIQGTYGYTF.